This entry concerns a single T cell receptor beta chain. CDR3 size: 15 residues. From the 5' RACE reads, TCRdb lists one entry per CDR3 protein and no DNA. The sample data list 110,000 to 150,000 distinct CDR3 sequences. These data originate in a study of monozygotic twins with inflammatory bowel disease. This clonotype was sampled from a human donor with ulcerative colitis or Crohn's disease, or a healthy co-twin of an affected twin (not recorded which). The chain links TRBV12-3 or TRBV12-4 to TRBJ2-7; TCRdb's D call of TRBD2 is untestable without DNA. Input material: blood. The CDR3 sequence is CASSLVAGNSYEQYF.